Sequencing of this T cell receptor (beta chain) was carried out in a study of identical twins. The study's findings and limits: In beta out-of-frame sequences, the excess sharing between twins was weaker.

This clonotype was counted between two and nine times. Its matching antigen is unknown. Each cDNA held unique molecular identifiers, and template switching gave it a universal primer site. One entry per CDR3 protein, called by TCRdb with MiXCR from the 5' RACE reads. The data hold fewer than 550,000 distinct CDR3 sequences, with around 15% observed a single time. The same sample was also used in a study of yellow fever vaccine responses in identical twins. Per that study: The authors reported partly convergent, partly personalized vaccine responses in identical twins.

Sample: CD4+ T cells sorted from blood. This clonotype was obtained from a woman between 18 and 30 years old in good health.

CDR3 in DNA: TGTGCCACCACGGGCGCTCCCCGGACAAACGAGCAGTACTTC. Encoded protein: CATTGAPRTNEQYF. This chain connects TRBV28 to TRBJ2-7, with TRBD1 as a possible D gene (5 bases). Between the trimmed V and J ends, which lost 10 bases and 5 bases, there was a span of 21 bases. The CDR3 runs to 14 residues. The germline V gene encodes CDR1 MDHEN and CDR2 SYDVKM.